This entry lists 25 T cell receptor beta chains sequenced from one sample in a study of T cell responses to AZD1222 COVID-19 vaccine. Sequencing was performed with immunoSEQ multiplex PCR; in TCRdb, only in-frame clones are kept and a portion is missing. The sample shows fewer than 120,000 clones, about 85% of them seen only once. This material consisted of peripheral blood, taken on day 0 of AZD1222 vaccination. Receptors originate from an adult in good health.

As concerns this clone: Other DNA sequences in this specimen translate into the identical CDR3. V is TRBV18 and J is TRBJ1-1; no clear D gene. The V end was cut by 3 bases, the J end by 2 bases, with 1 base between. The CDR3 is made up of 11 amino acids. Germline assignment: CDR1 KGHSH and CDR2 LQKENI. The CDR3 protein is CASSPNTEAFF. CDR3 bases: TGTGCCAGCTCACCTAACACTGAAGCTTTCTTT.

The sample holds one count of this clone. The chain uses TRBV6-2 or TRBV6-3 and TRBJ2-7; a possible D gene is TRBD1 (6 bases). V was clipped by 5 bases and J by 3 bases, with 14 bases between them. Germline V lookup: CDR1 MNHEY, CDR2 SVGEGT. This CDR3 has 14 residues. CDR3 DNA sequence: TGTGCCAGCAGTAGGACGGAAGGGGGCTACGAGCAGTACTTC. It encodes CASSRTEGGYEQYF.

This chain joins TRBV9 and TRBJ2-3; TRBD2 matches at 12 bases. The J segment lost 5 bases and the V segment lost 3 bases, leaving 4 bases of the junction unmatched. The CDR3 runs to 15 residues. The V gene's germline CDR1 is SGDLS and CDR2 YYNGEE. The DNA of the CDR3 is TGTGCCAGCAGCGCTAGCGGGGGGGCAGGAGATACGCAGTATTTT. This encodes CASSASGGAGDTQYF. Combining the CDR3 with reference TRBV9 and TRBJ2-3 gives the whole variable domain DSGVTQTPKHLITATGQRVTLRCSPRSGDLSVYWYQQSLDQGLQFLIQYYNGEERAKGNILERFSAQQFPDLHSELNLSSLELGDSALYFCASSASGGAGDTQYFGPGTRLTVL.

The J gene is TRBJ1-6, the V gene TRBV19; a weak D match, TRBD1 (5 bases). CDR3 length: 15 residues. CDR1 is LNHDA, CDR2 SQIVND, per germline (reference sequence). Trimming removed 3 bases from V and 8 bases from J, with 14 bases in between. The CDR3 is CASSISRGLDSPLHF. In DNA form, the CDR3 reads TGTGCCAGTAGTATTAGTAGGGGTCTTGATTCACCCCTCCACTTT.

The V and J genes are TRBV6-2 or TRBV6-3 and TRBJ2-1; the D is unclear. Trimming stripped 2 bases from V and 7 bases from J, with 12 bases between. CDR1 and CDR2 (germline): MNHEY, SVGEGT. The CDR3 contains 14 residues. The chain's CDR3 is CASSYAIDVNEQFF. The CDR3 DNA reads TGTGCCAGCAGTTACGCGATCGACGTGAATGAGCAGTTCTTC.

The chain carries TRBV7-2 and TRBJ2-5; 9 bases agree with TRBD2. There are 15 residues in the CDR3. CDR1 and CDR2 (germline): SGHTA, FQGNSA. After removal of 0 bases from V and 4 bases from J, the junction contained 3 bases not matched to a gene. The CDR3 DNA reads as TGTGCCAGCAGCTTAGCGGCGGGGGGGCGAGAGACCCAGTACTTC. It encodes CASSLAAGGRETQYF.

This clone was detected only once. The chain links TRBV7-6 to TRBJ2-3; 11 nucleotides agree with TRBD2. Germline V gene sequence: CDR1 SGHVS, CDR2 FNYEAQ. This CDR3 has 19 amino acids. The V gene end was trimmed by 1 base and the J gene end by 0 bases; junction bases not matched to a gene: 9. CDR3 residues: CASSLGRLAGGGSTDTQYF. CDR3 in DNA: TGTGCCAGCAGCTTAGGTCGGCTAGCGGGAGGAGGAAGCACAGATACGCAGTATTTT.

The V and J genes are TRBV14 and TRBJ1-2; 11 nucleotides agree with TRBD1. V was clipped by 0 bases and J by 7 bases; unmatched bases: 1. Germline V gene sequence: CDR1 SGHDN, CDR2 FVKESK. The CDR3 spans 14 residues. CDR3 region: CASSQDGTGGGYTF. CDR3 nucleotides: TGTGCCAGCAGCCAAGATGGGACAGGGGGTGGCTACACCTTC. Full variable domain (rest looked up from reference TRBV14 and TRBJ1-2): EAGVTQFPSHSVIEKGQTVTLRCDPISGHDNLYWYRRVMGKEIKFLLHFVKESKQDESGMPNNRFLAERTGGTYSTLKVQPAELEDSGVYFCASSQDGTGGGYTFGSGTRLTVV.

V usage is TRBV7-9 and J usage is TRBJ2-1; 10 bases match TRBD2. Trimming removed 1 base from V and 7 bases from J; junction bases left unmatched: 4. The V gene's germline CDR1 is SEHNR and CDR2 FQNEAQ (reference sequence). The CDR3 has 15 residues. The CDR3, as DNA: TGTGCCAGCAGCTTAGTATCACTAGCGGGGAATGAGCAGTTCTTC. Its translation is CASSLVSLAGNEQFF.

V usage is TRBV19 and J usage is TRBJ1-5, with unresolved D. V lost 3 bases to trimming and J lost 6 bases, with 15 bases between them. The CDR3 has 15 amino acids. The germline V gene has CDR1 LNHDA and CDR2 SQIVND (reference sequence). DNA for the CDR3: TGTGCCAGTAGTATTAATAGGGCAGCTACTCAGCCCCAGCATTTT. Amino acid sequence: CASSINRAATQPQHF.

The gene calls are TRBV9 and TRBJ1-6, with no clear D. Trimming removed 0 bases at V and 9 bases at J, with 4 bases between. Per germline, CDR1 SGDLS and CDR2 YYNGEE. The CDR3 is 12 amino acids. The CDR3 protein is CASSVDASPLHF. The DNA of the CDR3 is TGTGCCAGCAGCGTAGATGCTTCACCCCTCCACTTT.

This chain joins TRBV5-1 and TRBJ2-3; 10 bases are a match to TRBD2. Germline loops: CDR1 SGHRS, CDR2 YFSETQ. This CDR3 is 17 amino acids long. With V trimmed by 3 bases and J by 3 bases, 10 bases remained unmatched. As DNA, the CDR3 is TGCGCCAGCAGCTCTAGCGGGAGTAGATGGCGGACAGATACGCAGTATTTT. It translates to CASSSSGSRWRTDTQYF.

The chain has TRBV5-5 and TRBJ2-5; tentatively, D is TRBD2 (6 bases). The CDR3 spans 14 residues. V was pared by 3 bases and J by 9 bases, with 18 bases between. From germline, CDR1 is SGHKS and CDR2 YYEKEE (reference sequence). CDR3: CASSSRGGAVAQYF. The CDR3 DNA reads TGTGCCAGCAGCTCGAGGGGCGGGGCGGTGGCCCAGTACTTC.

The chain couples TRBV4-1 to TRBJ2-1, with 8 bases identical to TRBD2. Germline V lookup: CDR1 MGHRA, CDR2 YSYEKL. V lost 3 bases to trimming and J lost 7 bases; unmatched junction nucleotides: 11. The CDR3 extends over 16 amino acids. The chain's CDR3 is CASSQNPAGVINEQFF. The DNA for the CDR3 is TGCGCCAGCAGCCAGAACCCAGCGGGAGTAATTAATGAGCAGTTCTTC.

The chain combines TRBV3-1 (or the pseudogene TRBV3-2) with TRBJ2-3; D is tentatively TRBD1 or TRBD2 (6 bases each). The CDR3 is 17 amino acids. Germline-derived CDR1 and CDR2 are LGHDT and YNNKEL (reference sequence). Trimming took 2 bases from V and 2 from J, leaving 17 bases between them. CDR3 DNA sequence: TGTGCCAGCAGCCAAACCCCGGGTGGGGGGCACACAGATACGCAGTATTTT. This encodes CASSQTPGGGHTDTQYF.

The rearrangement uses TRBV3-1 (or the pseudogene TRBV3-2) and TRBJ2-1; D is undetermined. From germline, CDR1 is LGHDT and CDR2 YNNKEL (reference sequence). The CDR3 is made up of 12 amino acids. V dropped 4 bases and J dropped 8 bases, with 9 bases sitting between them. The CDR3 DNA is TGTGCCAGCAGCCTACGACAATATGAGCAGTTCTTC. Its translation: CASSLRQYEQFF.

The chain recombines TRBV30 with TRBJ2-5; TRBD2 agrees at 7 bases. Germline CDR1 reads GTSNPN; CDR2 reads SVGIG (reference sequence). CDR3 length: 15 amino acids. The V gene end was trimmed by 1 base and the J gene end by 7 bases; junction bases not matched to a gene: 12. The CDR3 here is CAWSEGFGRYGTQYF. CDR3 bases: TGTGCCTGGAGTGAGGGTTTCGGGAGGTACGGGACCCAGTACTTC. Looking up the rest from reference TRBV30 and TRBJ2-5 gives the full variable domain: SQTIHQWPATLVQPVGSPLSLECTVEGTSNPNLYWYRQAAGRGLQLLFYSVGIGQISSEVPQNLSASRPQDRQFILSSKKLLLSDSGFYLCAWSEGFGRYGTQYFGPGTRLLVL.

V and J are TRBV28 and TRBJ1-5; TRBD1 agrees at 10 bases. Germline V gene data show CDR1 as MDHEN and CDR2 as SYDVKM. The CDR3 sequence is 15 residues long. Trimming cost V 6 bases and J 2 bases; bases outside gene matches: 4. DNA of the CDR3: TGTGCCAGCAGCCGTGGGACAGGGGGCAATCAGCCCCAGCATTTT. Residues: CASSRGTGGNQPQHF. Filled out from reference TRBV28 and TRBJ1-5, the complete variable domain reads DVKVTQSSRYLVKRTGEKVFLECVQDMDHENMFWYRQDPGLGLRLIYFSYDVKMKEKGDIPEGYSVSREKKERFSLILESASTNQTSMYLCASSRGTGGNQPQHFGDGTRLSIL.

This rearrangement joins TRBV11-2 to TRBJ2-1, with TRBD1 matching over 9 bases. The CDR3 contains 14 residues. The trim removed 5 bases at V and 7 bases at J, leaving 6 bases unmatched. Germline V CDR1 and CDR2: SGHAT, FQNNGV. Here the CDR3 reads CASSPGQGSNEQFF. The CDR3 nucleotides are TGTGCCAGCAGCCCGGGACAGGGATCTAATGAGCAGTTCTTC.

The rearrangement links TRBV19 to TRBJ1-1; D gene ambiguous. Per germline, CDR1 LNHDA and CDR2 SQIVND (reference sequence). This CDR3 is 13 amino acids long. The V end was cut by 3 bases, the J end by 1 base, with 6 bases between. DNA for the CDR3: TGTGCCAGTAGTATGGGCACGAACACTGAAGCTTTCTTT. This gives the protein CASSMGTNTEAFF.

The chain uses TRBV11-3 and TRBJ1-2, with D possibly being TRBD1 (5 bases). This CDR3 has 16 amino acids. The ends were cut back, 2 bases at V and 4 bases at J, with 17 bases in the middle. CDR1 SGHNT and CDR2 YENEEA come from the germline V gene. Written as DNA, the CDR3 is TGTGCCAGCAGCTTATGGCGAGGGGCGCGGGGCTATGGCTACACCTTC. Protein: CASSLWRGARGYGYTF.

This rearrangement joins TRBV3-1 (or the pseudogene TRBV3-2) to TRBJ2-6, with D perhaps matching TRBD1 (6 bases). The V end lost 6 bases, the J end lost 2 bases, and 11 bases lay between the germline ends. CDR3 length equals 15 residues. CDR1 and CDR2 (germline): LGHDT, YNNKEL (reference sequence). The CDR3 sequence: CASRPTGTGANVLTF. DNA for the CDR3: TGTGCCAGCAGACCGACAGGAACTGGGGCCAACGTCCTGACTTTC.

The chain carries TRBV5-6 and TRBJ1-1; 9 positions match TRBD1. The CDR3 spans 15 residues. The germline V gene encodes CDR1 SGHDT and CDR2 YYEEEE. Germline trimming cut 1 base from V and 1 base from J; bases unmatched to any gene: 2. CDR3 sequence: CASSLLDRGNTEAFF. The DNA of the CDR3 is TGTGCCAGCAGCTTGTTGGACAGGGGGAACACTGAAGCTTTCTTT.

V and J are TRBV7-3 and TRBJ2-1, with 7 positions matching TRBD1. Germline loops: CDR1 SGHTA, CDR2 FQGTGA. V lost 5 bases and J lost 3; bases outside the gene matches: 10. The CDR3 is 16 amino acids. CDR3 amino acids: CASSPAPGTDYNEQFF. DNA of the CDR3: TGTGCCAGCAGCCCCGCCCCCGGGACAGACTACAATGAGCAGTTCTTC. Based on the CDR3 plus reference TRBV7-3 and TRBJ2-1, the full variable domain is GAGVSQTPSNKVTEKGKYVELRCDPISGHTALYWYRQSLGQGPEFLIYFQGTGAADDSGLPNDRFFAVRPEGSVSTLKIQRTERGDSAVYLCASSPAPGTDYNEQFFGPGTRLTVL.

The CDR3 DNA follows: TGTGCCAGCAGCCAAGGTTTGGGGGAGGGCTCCTACAATGAGCAGTTCTTC. Protein product: CASSQGLGEGSYNEQFF. The chain carries TRBV3-1 (or the pseudogene TRBV3-2) and TRBJ2-1; 7 nucleotides agree with TRBD2. This CDR3 spans 17 amino acids. Germline V CDR1 and CDR2: LGHDT, YNNKEL (reference sequence). V lost 1 base, J lost 0 bases, and 6 bases stayed unmatched.